This T cell receptor (beta chain) was captured by sequencing in a study of blood T cell repertoires in COVID-19. Study background: Sources were T cells, B-cell-depleted T cells, or PBMCs; the material itself was cDNA or gDNA.

All enrollees were roughly 18 to 95 years old and from approximately 25 US areas. The method was immunoSEQ multiplex PCR; TCRdb's version includes in-frame clones alone and lacks a portion of them. The data hold hundreds of thousands of clones, with 86% observed a single time. Sequencing used PBMCs or T cells enriched from blood (not recorded which). The clonotype originates from a woman in her 50s in a cohort exposed to, infected with or recovered from COVID-19 (not recorded which).

The CDR3 region is CASSLQLRGEQFF. The CDR3 nucleotides are TGTGCCAGCAGTTTACAACTTCGTGGTGAGCAGTTCTTC. The rearrangement uses TRBV28 and TRBJ2-1, with no clear D. The CDR3 loop spans 13 amino acids. Germline CDR1 MDHEN, CDR2 SYDVKM. Trimming removed 2 bases at V and 9 bases at J, with 11 bases between. The whole variable domain, remainder taken from reference TRBV28 and TRBJ2-1, is DVKVTQSSRYLVKRTGEKVFLECVQDMDHENMFWYRQDPGLGLRLIYFSYDVKMKEKGDIPEGYSVSREKKERFSLILESASTNQTSMYLCASSLQLRGEQFFGPGTRLTVL.